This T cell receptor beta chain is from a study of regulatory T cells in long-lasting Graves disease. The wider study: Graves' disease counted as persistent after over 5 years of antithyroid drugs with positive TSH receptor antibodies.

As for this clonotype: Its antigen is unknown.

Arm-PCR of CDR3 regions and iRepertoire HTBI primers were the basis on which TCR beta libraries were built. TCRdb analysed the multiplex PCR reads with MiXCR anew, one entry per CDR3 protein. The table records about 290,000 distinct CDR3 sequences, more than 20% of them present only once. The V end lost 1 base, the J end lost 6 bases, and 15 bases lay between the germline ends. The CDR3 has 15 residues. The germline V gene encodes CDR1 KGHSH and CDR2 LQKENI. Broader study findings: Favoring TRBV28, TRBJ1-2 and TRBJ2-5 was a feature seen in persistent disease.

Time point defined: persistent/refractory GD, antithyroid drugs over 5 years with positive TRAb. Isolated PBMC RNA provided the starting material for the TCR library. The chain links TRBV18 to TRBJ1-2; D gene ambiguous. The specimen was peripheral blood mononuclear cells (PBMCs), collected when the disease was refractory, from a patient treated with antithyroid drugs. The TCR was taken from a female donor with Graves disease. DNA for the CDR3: TGTGCCAGCTCACCACAGGACGAAACTATTGATGGCTACACCTTC. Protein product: CASSPQDETIDGYTF.